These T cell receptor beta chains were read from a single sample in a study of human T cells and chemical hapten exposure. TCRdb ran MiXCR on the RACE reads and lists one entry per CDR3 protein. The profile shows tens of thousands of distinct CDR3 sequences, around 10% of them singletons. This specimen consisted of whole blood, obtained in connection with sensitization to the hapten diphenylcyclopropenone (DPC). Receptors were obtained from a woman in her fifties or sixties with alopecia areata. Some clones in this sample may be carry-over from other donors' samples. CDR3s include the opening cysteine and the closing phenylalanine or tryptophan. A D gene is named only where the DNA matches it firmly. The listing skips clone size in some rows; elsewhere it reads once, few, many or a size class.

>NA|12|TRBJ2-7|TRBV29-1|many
CSVDNRVGEQYF
TGCAGCGTAGATAACAGGGTTGGTGAGCAGTACTTC
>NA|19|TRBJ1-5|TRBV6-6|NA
CASSYSVGAMAPSNQPQHF
TGTGCCAGCAGTTATTCAGTAGGAGCCATGGCCCCTAGCAATCAGCCCCAGCATTTT
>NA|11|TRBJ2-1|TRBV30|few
CAWSPGNEQFF
TGTGCCTGGAGTCCCGGAAATGAGCAGTTCTTC
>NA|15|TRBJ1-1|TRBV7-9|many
CASSSQVPLNTEAFF
TGTGCCAGCTCCAGTCAGGTTCCGCTGAACACTGAAGCTTTCTTT
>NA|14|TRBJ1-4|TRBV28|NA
CASSPSAANEKLFF
TGTGCCAGCAGCCCCTCCGCGGCTAATGAAAAACTGTTTTTT
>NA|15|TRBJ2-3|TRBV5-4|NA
CASSSGQIGTDTQYF
TGTGCCAGCAGTTCCGGACAGATAGGCACAGATACGCAGTATTTT
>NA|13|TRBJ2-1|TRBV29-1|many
CSVDTGPDNEQFF
TGCAGCGTTGATACAGGGCCCGACAATGAGCAGTTCTTC
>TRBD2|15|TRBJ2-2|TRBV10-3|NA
CAIVAGGPDTGELFF
TGTGCCATCGTGGCGGGAGGGCCGGACACCGGGGAGCTGTTTTTT
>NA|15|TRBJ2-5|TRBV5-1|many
CASTNGPGNQETQYF
TGCGCCAGCACCAACGGACCGGGAAACCAAGAGACCCAGTACTTC
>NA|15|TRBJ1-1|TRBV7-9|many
CASSWGRGLNTEAFF
TGTGCCAGCAGCTGGGGTAGGGGATTGAACACTGAAGCTTTCTTT
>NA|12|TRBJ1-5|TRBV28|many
CASSLSPQPQHF
TGTGCCAGCAGTTTATCTCCCCAGCCCCAGCATTTT
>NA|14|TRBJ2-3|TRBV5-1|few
CASSLMANADTQYF
TGCGCCAGCAGCTTGATGGCCAACGCAGATACGCAGTATTTT
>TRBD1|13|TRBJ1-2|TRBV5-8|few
CASSPGQGAGYTF
TGTGCCAGCAGCCCGGGACAGGGGGCTGGCTACACCTTC
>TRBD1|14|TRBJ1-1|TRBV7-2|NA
CASSLRQGNTEAFF
TGTGCCAGCAGCTTACGACAGGGAAATACTGAAGCTTTCTTT
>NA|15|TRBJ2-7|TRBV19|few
CASSAGSAASYEQYF
TGTGCCAGTAGCGCCGGGTCAGCTGCCTCCTACGAGCAGTACTTC
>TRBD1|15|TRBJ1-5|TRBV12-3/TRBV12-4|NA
CASSDRGGSNQSQHF
TGTGCCAGCAGCGACAGGGGAGGCAGCAATCAGTCCCAGCATTTT
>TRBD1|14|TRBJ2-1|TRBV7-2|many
CASSPGTDSNEQFF
TGTGCCAGCAGCCCCGGGACAGACTCCAATGAGCAGTTCTTC
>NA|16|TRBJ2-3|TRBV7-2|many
CASSGEIPISTDTQYF
TGTGCCAGCAGCGGTGAGATACCCATCAGCACAGATACGCAGTATTTT
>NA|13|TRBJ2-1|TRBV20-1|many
CSASSPRGNEQFF
TGCAGTGCTAGCTCCCCCCGGGGGAATGAGCAGTTCTTC
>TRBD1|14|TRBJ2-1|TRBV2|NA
CASKMDRENNEQFF
TGTGCCAGTAAGATGGACAGGGAAAACAATGAGCAGTTCTTC
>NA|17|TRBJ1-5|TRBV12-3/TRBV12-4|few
CASSLAPALLTGQPQHF
TGTGCCAGCAGCCTAGCCCCGGCATTGCTCACAGGTCAGCCCCAGCATTTT
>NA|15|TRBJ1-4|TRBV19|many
CASSPRGATNEKLFF
TGTGCCAGTAGTCCGAGGGGCGCAACTAATGAAAAACTGTTTTTT
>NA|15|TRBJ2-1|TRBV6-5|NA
CASRTASRPYNEQFF
TGTGCCAGCAGGACAGCATCTAGACCCTACAATGAGCAGTTCTTC
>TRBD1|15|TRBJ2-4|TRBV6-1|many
CASSGTQVTGNIQYF
TGTGCCAGCAGTGGGACTCAGGTGACAGGGAACATTCAGTACTTC
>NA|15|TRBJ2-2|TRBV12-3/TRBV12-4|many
CASSSRRVNTGELFF
TGTGCCAGCAGTTCTAGACGGGTTAACACCGGGGAGCTGTTTTTT
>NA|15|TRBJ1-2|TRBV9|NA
CASSVESNINYGYTF
TGTGCCAGCAGCGTAGAAAGTAACATCAACTATGGCTACACCTTC
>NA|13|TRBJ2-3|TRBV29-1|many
CSVEESGTDTQYF
TGCAGCGTTGAAGAAAGTGGCACAGATACGCAGTATTTT
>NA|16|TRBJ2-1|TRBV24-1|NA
CATSDGDRQAYNEQFF
TGTGCCACCAGTGATGGGGACCGGCAAGCCTACAATGAGCAGTTCTTC
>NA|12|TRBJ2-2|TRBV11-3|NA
CASSLKTGELFF
TGTGCCAGCAGCCTAAAGACCGGGGAGCTGTTTTTT
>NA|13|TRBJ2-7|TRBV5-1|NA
CASSLAATYEQYF
TGCGCCAGCAGCTTGGCAGCGACCTACGAGCAGTACTTC
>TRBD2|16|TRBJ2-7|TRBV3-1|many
CASSQEVRLASYEQYF
TGTGCCAGCAGCCAAGAAGTGCGACTAGCGTCGTACGAGCAGTACTTC
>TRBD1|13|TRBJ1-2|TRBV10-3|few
CAIAAQGNYGYTF
TGTGCCATCGCTGCACAGGGGAACTATGGCTACACCTTC
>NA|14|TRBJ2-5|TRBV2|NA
CASSEAPNQETQYF
TGTGCCAGCAGTGAAGCGCCGAACCAAGAGACCCAGTACTTC
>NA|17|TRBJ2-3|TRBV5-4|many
CASSGGWRPRGADTQYF
TGTGCCAGCAGCGGGGGATGGCGACCCAGGGGAGCAGATACGCAGTATTTT
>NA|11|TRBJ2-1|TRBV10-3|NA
CAISYLDEQFF
TGTGCCATCAGTTACCTGGATGAGCAGTTCTTC
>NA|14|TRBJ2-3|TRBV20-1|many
CSARGRGFTDTQYF
TGCAGTGCTAGAGGGAGAGGGTTCACAGATACGCAGTATTTT
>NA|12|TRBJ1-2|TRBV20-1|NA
CSASRGNYGYTF
TGCAGTGCTAGCAGGGGTAACTATGGCTACACCTTC
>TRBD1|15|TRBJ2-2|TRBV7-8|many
CASSRGQGYTGELFF
TGTGCCAGCAGTCGGGGACAGGGGTACACCGGGGAGCTGTTTTTT
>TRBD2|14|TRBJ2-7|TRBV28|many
CASLEGGSKDEQYF
TGTGCCAGCTTAGAAGGCGGGAGCAAAGACGAGCAGTACTTC
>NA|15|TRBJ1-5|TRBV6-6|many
CASSYDEYSNQPQHF
TGTGCCAGCAGTTACGATGAATATAGCAATCAGCCCCAGCATTTT
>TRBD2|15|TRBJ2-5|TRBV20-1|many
CSASSFLAVVETQYF
TGCAGTGCTAGTTCATTCCTAGCGGTGGTGGAGACCCAGTACTTC
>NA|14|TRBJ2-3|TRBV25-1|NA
CASSERQGGDTQYF
TGTGCCAGCAGTGAAAGGCAAGGGGGAGATACGCAGTATTTT
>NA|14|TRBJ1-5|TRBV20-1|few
CSASLHRVDQPQHF
TGCAGTGCTAGTCTTCACAGGGTAGATCAGCCCCAGCATTTT
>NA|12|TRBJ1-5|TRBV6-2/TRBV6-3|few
CASSYAQAPQHF
TGTGCCAGCAGTTACGCTCAGGCGCCCCAGCATTTT
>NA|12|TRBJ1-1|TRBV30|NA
CAWSPSNTEAFF
TGTGCCTGGAGTCCGAGTAACACTGAAGCTTTCTTT
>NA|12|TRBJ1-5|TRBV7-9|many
CASSLFGQPQHF
TGTGCCAGCAGCTTATTTGGTCAGCCCCAGCATTTT
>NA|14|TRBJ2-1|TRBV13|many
CASSYPGFYNEQFF
TGTGCCAGCAGCTACCCAGGGTTTTACAATGAGCAGTTCTTC
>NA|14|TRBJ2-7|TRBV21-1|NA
CASSKEGHSYEQYF
TGTGCCAGCAGCAAAGAGGGGCACAGCTACGAGCAGTACTTC
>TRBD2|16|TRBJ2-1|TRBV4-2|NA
CASSPFVGLAEVRQFF
TGTGCCAGCAGCCCATTTGTTGGACTAGCGGAAGTAAGGCAGTTCTTC
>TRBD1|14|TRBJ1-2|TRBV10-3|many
CAISRDRDFSGYTF
TGTGCCATCAGCCGGGACAGGGATTTCTCTGGCTACACCTTC
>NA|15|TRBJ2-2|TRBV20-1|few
CSATRTSMGTGELFF
TGCAGTGCTACCAGGACCTCGATGGGCACCGGGGAGCTGTTTTTT
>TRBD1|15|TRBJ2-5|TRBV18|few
CASSPGQGAEETQYF
TGTGCCAGCTCACCAGGACAGGGGGCGGAAGAGACCCAGTACTTC
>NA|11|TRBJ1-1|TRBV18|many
CASSPEGEAFF
TGTGCCAGCTCACCCGAGGGGGAAGCTTTCTTT